The subject of this entry is one TCR beta chain. The entry originates in a study of blood T cell repertoires in COVID-19. The overall study: PBMCs, B-cell-depleted T cells, or T cells were the source of the cDNA or gDNA that made up the material.

J gave up 10 bases and V 1 base, and 11 bases lay outside the gene matches. CDR3 size: 17 residues. CDR1 and CDR2 (germline): SGHNT, YYREEE (reference sequence). Original processing notes: Estimated nucleated cell counts came from reference gene primer amplification. TCRdb keeps only in-frame clones here, not all; method: immunoSEQ multiplex PCR. V and J calls and clone size are copied from that table; D and trimming were computed from the DNA. The sample carries more than 200,000 clones, about 90% recorded once. Individuals aged about 18 to 100 years were recruited from some 26 US areas. The specimen sequenced was PBMCs or T cells enriched from blood (not recorded which). The sequence was collected from a woman aged 25-40 years with acute COVID-19. The chain recombines TRBV5-4 with TRBJ2-1; 13 positions agree with TRBD2. CDR3 DNA sequence: TGTGCCAGCAGCTTGCCACTAGCGGGAGGGATAGTGGGAGAGCAGTTCTTC. Translated, it gives CASSLPLAGGIVGEQFF.